This TCR beta chain was identified in a study of T cell repertoires in cytomegalovirus infection. This clonotype was counted between two and nine times. MiXCR, run by TCRdb on the reads, gives a single entry per CDR3 protein. The table has roughly 230,000 distinct CDR3 sequences, about a sixth seen once. The specimen sequenced was CD8+ T cells from PBMCs. The clonotype originates from a human donor in good health (CMV status not recorded). Some clones in this sample may be carry-over from other donors' samples.

This CDR3 reads CASSLVRQDLINEQFF. The CDR3 coding sequence is TGCGCCAGCAGCCTTGTCCGCCAGGACTTAATCAATGAGCAGTTCTTC. This chain uses TRBV5-1 with TRBJ2-1; perhaps TRBD2 as D (5 bases). CDR1 and CDR2 from the germline V gene are SGHRS and YFSETQ. CDR3 length equals 16 residues. V lost 4 bases to trimming and J lost 6 bases, with 20 bases between them.